This T cell receptor beta chain originates from a study of cytomegalovirus exposure and HLA in healthy donors. PCR primers comprised 60 Vbeta and 13 Jbeta primers. Repertoires were generated with immunoSEQ multiplex PCR, while TCRdb's copy carries only in-frame clones and drops some. The sample carries about 190,000 clones, 83% recorded once. Regarding the study as a whole: Reported performance of the classifier showed diagnosis of cytomegalovirus status with high specificity and sensitivity. Previous analysis showed most TCR beta V segments were productive about 87% or about 30% of the time.

To note about this clone: Its antigen remains unidentified.

Germline V CDR1 and CDR2: LNHDA, SQIVND (reference sequence). The V end was cut by 9 bases, the J end by 3 bases, with 21 bases between. The CDR3 is 15 residues long. The receptor was derived from a man aged 40-49 years in good health and CMV-seropositive. The specimen sequenced was PBMCs. J is TRBJ2-7 and V is TRBV19; D is perhaps TRBD1 (5 bases). The CDR3 is CASSESRAKLYEQYF. CDR3 DNA sequence: TGTGCCAGCTCTGAAAGCAGGGCGAAACTCTACGAGCAGTACTTC. The full variable domain, its missing parts supplied by reference TRBV19 and TRBJ2-7, is DGGITQSPKYLFRKEGQNVTLSCEQNLNHDAMYWYRQDPGQGLRLIYYSQIVNDFQKGDIAEGYSVSREKKESFPLTVTSAQKNPTAFYLCASSESRAKLYEQYFGPGTRLTVT.